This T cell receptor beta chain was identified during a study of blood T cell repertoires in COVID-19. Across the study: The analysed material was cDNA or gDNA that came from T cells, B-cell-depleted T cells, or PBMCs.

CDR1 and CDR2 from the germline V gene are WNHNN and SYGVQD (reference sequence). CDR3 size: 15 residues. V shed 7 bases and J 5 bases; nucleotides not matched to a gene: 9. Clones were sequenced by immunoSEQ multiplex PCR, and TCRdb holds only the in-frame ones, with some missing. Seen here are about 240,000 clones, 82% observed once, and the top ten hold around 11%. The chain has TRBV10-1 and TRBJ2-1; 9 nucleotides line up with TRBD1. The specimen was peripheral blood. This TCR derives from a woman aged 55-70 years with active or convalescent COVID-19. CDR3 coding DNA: TGCGCCAGCACTATGTGGACAGGGGTCCACAATGAGCAGTTCTTC. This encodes CASTMWTGVHNEQFF.